This TCR beta chain came from a study of T cells in Graves' hyperthyroidism and ophthalmopathy. Investigators excluded patients with uncontrolled infection, other autoimmune disease, pregnancy or lactation. The CDR3 length is 13 residues. V shed 1 base and J shed 4 bases, with 7 bases lying between them. Germline assignment: CDR1 MNHNS and CDR2 SASEGT. The sample holds many counts of this clonotype. Its specificity is not known. Findings of the study overall: Classification by a 13 V-J model distinguished ophthalmopathy from stable hyperthyroidism.

Researchers amplified the TCR beta CDR3 regions from RNA transcripts. Researchers ran a first-round RT-PCR on the TCR CDR3 using the HTBI primer set. Using its own MiXCR run on the multiplex PCR reads, TCRdb lists one record per CDR3 protein. Here the sample spans around 520,000 distinct CDR3 sequences, roughly a quarter being singletons. The sample consisted of blood. This chain connects TRBV6-1 to TRBJ1-2; no clear D gene. This clonotype originated in a woman between 25 and 40 years old with Graves' ophthalmopathy. The CDR3 sequence: CASSEGQFYGYTF. The CDR3 nucleotides are TGTGCCAGCAGTGAAGGGCAGTTCTATGGCTACACCTTC.